Each of the 27 T cell receptor beta chains below was sequenced from the same sample in a study of T-cell memory formation after mild COVID-19. TCRdb ran MiXCR on the 5' RACE reads and lists one entry per CDR3 protein. The sample yields some 290,000 distinct CDR3 sequences, about 17% seen once. The sample comprised PBMCs or a T cell subset sorted from them (not recorded which). The receptors were sampled from a man aged 18 to 35 who had mild COVID-19 (a few samples of this study predate the infection). Cell type and time point are not known.

This chain connects TRBV27 to TRBJ2-1; 8 nucleotides agree with TRBD2. The J segment lost 6 bases and the V segment lost 11 bases, leaving 12 bases of the junction unmatched. Germline values: CDR1 MNHEY, CDR2 SMNVEV (reference sequence). The CDR3 totals 14 residues. Written as DNA, the CDR3 is TGTGCCGGCTCCCCGGGACTAGGGGGCAATGAGCAGTTCTTC. It translates to CAGSPGLGGNEQFF.

At least ten counts were recorded for this clonotype. The V gene is TRBV7-3, the J gene TRBJ1-2; possibly TRBD1 for D (6 bases). V lost 5 bases and J lost 7, with 11 bases in between. The CDR3 totals 12 residues. CDR1 SGHTA and CDR2 FQGTGA come from the germline V gene. CDR3 in DNA: TGTGCCAGCAGCGAGGGGGGGAGTGGCTACACCTTC. It codes for CASSEGGSGYTF. Full variable domain (outside the CDR3, taken from reference TRBV7-3 and TRBJ1-2): GAGVSQTPSNKVTEKGKYVELRCDPISGHTALYWYRQSLGQGPEFLIYFQGTGAADDSGLPNDRFFAVRPEGSVSTLKIQRTERGDSAVYLCASSEGGSGYTFGSGTRLTVV.

In this sample, this clonotype turned up a few times. The chain carries TRBV30 and TRBJ1-1; the D gene is possibly TRBD1 (5 bases). Germline loops: CDR1 GTSNPN, CDR2 SVGIG (reference sequence). CDR3 length: 14 amino acids. V lost 4 bases, J lost 7 bases, and 19 bases lay in between. CDR3 in amino acids: CAWTAVGGWSEAFF. DNA of the CDR3: TGTGCCTGGACGGCGGTTGGGGGATGGAGTGAAGCTTTCTTT.

Ten or more counts support this clonotype. The gene calls are TRBV5-1 and TRBJ2-3; D call uncertain. CDR1 SGHRS and CDR2 YFSETQ come from the germline V gene. Trimming left V 2 bases short and J 0 bases short, with 7 bases between. This CDR3 spans 14 amino acids. Written as DNA, the CDR3 is TGCGCCAGCAGCTTCGAGACTAGCACAGATACGCAGTATTTT. It yields the protein CASSFETSTDTQYF.

This rearrangement joins TRBV6-2 or TRBV6-3 to TRBJ1-2, with D possibly being TRBD1 (6 bases). The V and J ends lost 7 bases and 6 bases respectively, with 18 bases between them. CDR1 MNHEY and CDR2 SVGEGT come from the germline V gene. The CDR3 is 14 residues long. The CDR3 coding sequence is TGTGCCAGCACCCTACGGACAGCCGGAAATGGCTACACCTTC. It is translated as CASTLRTAGNGYTF.

J is TRBJ2-2 and V is TRBV12-3 or TRBV12-4; D may be TRBD1 or TRBD2 (5 bases each). This CDR3 is 14 amino acids long. Trimming removed 8 bases from V and 3 bases from J, with 13 bases in between. The CDR3 loop reads CASLDMGDTGELFF. CDR3 sequence (DNA): TGTGCCAGCCTAGACATGGGGGACACCGGGGAGCTGTTTTTT.

This clonotype has just a few counts. This chain uses TRBV7-6 with TRBJ1-1, with D possibly matching TRBD1 (6 bases). Per the germline V gene, CDR1 is SGHVS and CDR2 is FNYEAQ. V lost 2 bases to trimming and J lost 0 bases, with 10 bases between them. The CDR3 runs to 15 residues. The CDR3 DNA is TGTGCCAGCAGCTTATCAGGGGCGTTGAACACTGAAGCTTTCTTT. Translating gives CASSLSGALNTEAFF.

The chain joins TRBV15 to TRBJ2-7, with D tentatively TRBD1 or TRBD2 (5 bases each). Germline V lookup: CDR1 LNHNV, CDR2 YYDKDF (reference sequence). V was clipped by 1 base and J by 7 bases, with 11 bases between them. CDR3 size: 13 residues. The CDR3 sequence: CATSRAGTREQYF. CDR3 DNA: TGTGCCACCAGCAGAGCCGGGACCCGGGAGCAGTACTTC.

This clonotype was counted between two and nine times. This chain uses TRBV7-3 with TRBJ2-6; D perhaps matches TRBD1 (6 bases). Trimming removed 2 bases at V and 2 bases at J, with 13 bases between. Germline assignment: CDR1 SGHTA and CDR2 FQGTGA. This CDR3 comprises 17 residues. CDR3 in DNA: TGTGCCAGCAGCTTACGACCCGCAGGGGCTGGGGCCAACGTCCTGACTTTC. It is translated as CASSLRPAGAGANVLTF.

This chain joins TRBV7-9 and TRBJ2-7; 7 bases align to TRBD1. Germline values: CDR1 SEHNR, CDR2 FQNEAQ (reference sequence). Germline trimming cut 4 bases from V and 6 bases from J; bases unmatched to any gene: 12. The CDR3 covers 15 residues. The CDR3 bases are TGTGCCAGCAGCTCCCGGACAGGAAGGTACCCCGAGCAGTACTTC. Protein sequence: CASSSRTGRYPEQYF.

This clonotype has a count of ten or more. The CDR3 loop is CASLGQGTDTQYF. DNA for the CDR3: TGTGCCAGCTTGGGACAGGGAACAGATACGCAGTATTTT. The V call is TRBV27, the J call TRBJ2-3; 9 nucleotides align to TRBD1. The length of the CDR3 is 13 residues. V was clipped by 8 bases and J by 3 bases; unmatched bases: 3. Germline lookup yields CDR1 MNHEY and CDR2 SMNVEV (reference sequence).

This clonotype came up a few times. The chain employs TRBV4-1 and TRBJ2-7; 8 bases match TRBD1. V dropped 3 bases and J dropped 4; count of bases not matched to a gene: 5. Per germline, CDR1 MGHRA and CDR2 YSYEKL. The CDR3 contains 14 residues. CDR3 residues: CASSQNRGKYEQYF. Written as DNA, the CDR3 is TGCGCCAGCAGCCAGAACAGGGGGAAGTACGAGCAGTACTTC.

This clonotype was seen a handful of times. The chain recombines TRBV7-2 with TRBJ1-1, with 7 nucleotides matching TRBD1. The V gene end was trimmed by 5 bases and the J gene end by 5 bases; junction bases not matched to a gene: 11. CDR1 is SGHTA, CDR2 FQGNSA, per germline. This CDR3 is 15 amino acids long. The CDR3 sequence is CASSPLFSGGTEAFF. Here the CDR3 DNA reads TGTGCCAGCAGCCCCCTTTTTTCAGGGGGAACTGAAGCTTTCTTT.

This clonotype was detected only a few times. The V call is TRBV7-2, the J call TRBJ2-1; D perhaps matches TRBD1 (7 bases). V was cut by 6 bases and J by 8 bases, with 14 bases left in between. This CDR3 region has 13 residues. Germline CDR1 SGHTA, CDR2 FQGNSA. This CDR3 reads CASRSGGKDEQFF. The CDR3 coding sequence is TGTGCCAGCAGATCAGGGGGGAAGGATGAGCAGTTCTTC.

J is TRBJ2-2 and V is TRBV7-3, with 13 bases matching TRBD2. Germline assignment: CDR1 SGHTA and CDR2 FQGTGA. V was pared by 5 bases and J by 12 bases, with 9 bases of the junction left unmatched. The CDR3 has 15 residues. CDR3 sequence: CASSRLAGGLSKLFF. The DNA for the CDR3 is TGTGCCAGCAGCCGACTAGCGGGGGGTTTGAGTAAGCTGTTTTTT.

In this sample, this clonotype turned up many times. CDR3 in DNA: TGTGCCAGCAGTTCCACGGGGGGCATAACCTACGAGCAGTACTTC. Translation gives CASSSTGGITYEQYF. The chain uses TRBV28 and TRBJ2-7; D is perhaps TRBD2 (7 bases). The ends were cut back, 4 bases at V and 2 bases at J, with 15 bases in the middle. Germline CDR1 and CDR2: MDHEN and SYDVKM. The CDR3 runs 15 residues.

V usage is TRBV6-2 or TRBV6-3 and J usage is TRBJ1-1; 11 bases agree with TRBD1. V shed 2 bases and J 1 base; nucleotides not matched to a gene: 3. Germline V gene lookup returns CDR1 MNHEY and CDR2 SVGEGT. The CDR3 spans 16 residues. The CDR3 sequence is CASSYDGTGGNTEAFF. The CDR3 region has the DNA TGTGCCAGCAGTTACGACGGGACAGGGGGGAACACTGAAGCTTTCTTT.

This clonotype was seen repeatedly, ten times or more. V is TRBV15 and J is TRBJ2-4; D is possibly TRBD2 (6 bases). V lost 8 bases, J lost 8 bases, and 19 bases lay in between. The CDR3 spans 14 residues. CDR1 and CDR2 from the germline V gene are LNHNV and YYDKDF (reference sequence). CDR3 coding DNA: TGTGCCACCGGCCGTGGGGCGGGGCCGGACATTCAGTACTTC. The encoded protein is CATGRGAGPDIQYF.

The chain recombines TRBV24-1 with TRBJ1-2; 9 bases match TRBD1. V was pared by 7 bases and J by 8 bases, with 4 bases of the junction left unmatched. CDR1 is KGHDR, CDR2 SFDVKD, per germline. The CDR3 length is 12 residues. CDR3 in amino acids: CATSRDREGYTF. CDR3 nucleotides: TGTGCCACCAGCCGGGACAGGGAAGGCTACACCTTC.

This clonotype was recorded at least ten times. The chain is built from TRBV4-3 and TRBJ2-5; 9 positions agree with TRBD1. Trimming removed 4 bases from V and 5 bases from J; junction bases left unmatched: 8. The CDR3 consists of 15 residues. CDR1 is LGHNA and CDR2 is YSLEER in the germline V gene. CDR3 protein: CASSRTGGMGETQYF. The DNA for the CDR3 is TGCGCCAGCAGCCGAACAGGGGGCATGGGGGAGACCCAGTACTTC.

The CDR3, as DNA: TGTGCCACTAGGGCGTATTACGGGGAGCTGTTTTTT. Its protein product is CATRAYYGELFF. The chain combines TRBV5-6 with TRBJ2-2; no clear D. Deletions cut 9 bases from V and 7 bases from J, with 13 bases between. Germline V gene sequence: CDR1 SGHDT, CDR2 YYEEEE. The CDR3 contains 12 residues.

The V and J genes are TRBV7-2 and TRBJ1-2; possible D gene TRBD1, 6 bases. Germline V lookup: CDR1 SGHTA, CDR2 FQGNSA. V lost 5 bases to trimming and J lost 2 bases, with 15 bases between them. CDR3 length equals 15 residues. Written as DNA, the CDR3 is TGTGCCAGCAGCCGAGATATGACAGGAAACTATGGCTACACCTTC. Translated, it gives CASSRDMTGNYGYTF.

Many counts were recorded for this clonotype. The chain couples TRBV5-1 to TRBJ1-1; D may be TRBD1 (6 bases). Per the germline V gene, CDR1 is SGHRS and CDR2 is YFSETQ. This CDR3 contains 14 residues. Trimming pared 5 bases from V and 1 base from J, leaving 12 bases between. CDR3 loop: CASRAGHQNTEAFF. CDR3 DNA sequence: TGCGCCAGCAGGGCGGGACACCAGAACACTGAAGCTTTCTTT.

J is TRBJ1-2 and V is TRBV7-8; perhaps TRBD1 as D (5 bases). Trimming left V 4 bases short and J 4 bases short, with 10 bases between. Germline V gene lookup returns CDR1 SGHVS and CDR2 FQNEAQ. The CDR3 is made up of 13 amino acids. CDR3 in DNA: TGTGCCAGCAGCTCCGGACAACCCTATGGCTACACCTTC. Translating gives CASSSGQPYGYTF.

This chain connects TRBV27 to TRBJ2-3; D may match TRBD1 or TRBD2 (5 bases each). The V gene lost 4 bases and the J gene lost 8 bases, with 19 bases spanning the gap. Germline V gene sequence: CDR1 MNHEY, CDR2 SMNVEV (reference sequence). CDR3 size: 15 residues. CDR3 sequence (DNA): TGTGCCAGCAGTTACGGGACGGGATCACGGGGTACGCAGTATTTT. This codes for CASSYGTGSRGTQYF.

CDR3: CASSQYTGKETEAFF. Written as DNA, the CDR3 is TGCGCCAGCAGCCAGTATACAGGGAAGGAAACTGAAGCTTTCTTT. The chain links TRBV4-1 to TRBJ1-1; possible D gene TRBD1, 6 bases. CDR1 and CDR2 from the germline V gene are MGHRA and YSYEKL. Trimming shortened V by 3 bases and J by 5 bases, and 16 bases separated the two germline ends. The CDR3 is made up of 15 amino acids.

This clonotype has more than one count but fewer than ten. The V and J genes are TRBV29-1 and TRBJ1-4; D is ambiguous. V shed 6 bases and J shed 8 bases, with 16 bases lying between them. Germline lookup yields CDR1 SQVTM and CDR2 ANQGSEA. CDR3 length: 13 residues. CDR3 coding DNA: TGCAGCGTCTCAGCCGCGGGCGGGGAAAAACTGTTTTTT. Amino acid sequence: CSVSAAGGEKLFF.